This T cell receptor beta chain was recorded in a study of T cell responses to AZD1222 COVID-19 vaccine. Sequencing used immunoSEQ multiplex PCR; TCRdb keeps in-frame clones, though not all of them. The sample carries some 130,000 clones, around 84% recorded once. Study outcomes and limitations: Unmutated regions of variants are reportedly targeted by nearly half of spike-specific TCRs. Clonal diversity was possibly underestimated, and the donors were mostly white British, with more females. Repertoires were obtained solely post-peak T cell response. Seropositive at baseline were only a handful of AZD1222 recipients.

Germline CDR1 and CDR2: WSHSY and SAAADI. Deletions cut 8 bases from V and 8 bases from J, with 12 bases between. This CDR3 has 11 amino acids. On this clone: Its antigen remains unidentified.

This receptor was taken from an adult in good health. Sequences were derived from peripheral blood, sampled on day 0 of AZD1222 vaccination. The V gene is TRBV10-2, the J gene TRBJ1-2; D is unresolved. CDR3 amino acids: CASGREGGYTF. CDR3 DNA sequence: TGCGCCAGCGGGAGGGAGGGCGGCTACACCTTC.